This is a list of T cell receptor beta chains from one sample in a study of blood T cell repertoires in COVID-19. Sequenced by immunoSEQ multiplex PCR; TCRdb stores in-frame clones only, minus some. The sample lists 270,000 or so clones, about four fifths occurring once. Sequences were obtained from peripheral blood. The origin of the receptors is a human donor with COVID-19, enrolled during active disease. The donor label of this sample is uncertain. The CDR3 runs from the conserved cysteine through the conserved F or W. The D gene is left open where the match is weak. Rows give clone size only sometimes, using once, few, many, or a class for an expanded clone.

J gene: TRBJ1-3
clone size: -
D gene: -
V gene: TRBV5-1
CDR3 DNA: TGCGCCAGCAGCTTGGCCGGGACAATCTCTGGAAACACCATATATTTT
CDR3 protein: CASSLAGTISGNTIYF

J gene: TRBJ2-1
clone size: -
D gene: TRBD2
V gene: TRBV20-1
CDR3 DNA: TGCAGTGCTAGTGACCCCGGGACTAGCGGGAGGGTGAACAATGAGCAGTTCTTC
CDR3 protein: CSASDPGTSGRVNNEQFF

J gene: TRBJ2-1
clone size: -
D gene: -
V gene: TRBV9
CDR3 DNA: TGTGCCAGCAGCGACAGACTAGGCTCCTACAATGAGCAGTTCTTC
CDR3 protein: CASSDRLGSYNEQFF

J gene: TRBJ2-2
clone size: -
D gene: -
V gene: TRBV1
CDR3 DNA: TGCACCAGCAGCCAAGTCCGCTTTTCCCCTACTAGCGGGAAAAGGGCCGGGGAGCTGTTTTTT
CDR3 protein: CTSSQVRFSPTSGKRAGELFF

J gene: TRBJ2-7
clone size: -
D gene: TRBD1
V gene: TRBV19
CDR3 DNA: TGTGCCAGTAGTCCCCGCTCAGGGGGCTCCTACGAGCAGTACTTC
CDR3 protein: CASSPRSGGSYEQYF

J gene: TRBJ2-5
clone size: -
D gene: TRBD2
V gene: TRBV6-6
CDR3 DNA: TGTGCCAGCACCAATTTGGGTCGGGAGGACCGGAAGACCCAGTACTTC
CDR3 protein: CASTNLGREDRKTQYF

J gene: TRBJ2-3
clone size: -
D gene: -
V gene: TRBV3-1/TRBV3-2
CDR3 DNA: TGTGCCAGCAGCCAAGGGACTACCCCATCGGGGACAGATACGCAGTATTTT
CDR3 protein: CASSQGTTPSGTDTQYF

J gene: TRBJ2-1
clone size: -
D gene: -
V gene: TRBV5-1
CDR3 DNA: TGCGCCAGCAGCTTGACCGGGAGCGGAATCAATGAGCAGTTCTTC
CDR3 protein: CASSLTGSGINEQFF

J gene: TRBJ2-7
clone size: -
D gene: -
V gene: TRBV6-6
CDR3 DNA: TGTGCCAGCAGTTACTTCCAGCGGCAGGGGTCGGGAGAGCAGTACTTC
CDR3 protein: CASSYFQRQGSGEQYF

J gene: TRBJ1-2
clone size: -
D gene: -
V gene: TRBV20-1
CDR3 DNA: TGCAGTGCAGGAGGTTTCTATGGCTACACCTTC
CDR3 protein: CSAGGFYGYTF

J gene: TRBJ2-1
clone size: -
D gene: TRBD1
V gene: TRBV29-1
CDR3 DNA: TGCAGCGTTCAGACAGGGGTCTCCTACAATGAGCAGTTCTTC
CDR3 protein: CSVQTGVSYNEQFF

J gene: TRBJ2-2
clone size: -
D gene: TRBD2
V gene: TRBV9
CDR3 DNA: TGTGCCAGCAGCCAGGGACTAGGGACGAACACCGGGGAGCTGTTTTTT
CDR3 protein: CASSQGLGTNTGELFF

J gene: TRBJ2-1
clone size: -
D gene: TRBD2
V gene: TRBV4-1
CDR3 DNA: TGCGCCAGCAGCCAAGATTTGGGGGAGGGCCAGTATGAGCAGTTCTTC
CDR3 protein: CASSQDLGEGQYEQFF

J gene: TRBJ1-6
clone size: -
D gene: TRBD1
V gene: TRBV27
CDR3 DNA: TGTGCCAGCAGTCAATGGGACAGGAATTCACCCCTCCACTTT
CDR3 protein: CASSQWDRNSPLHF

J gene: TRBJ1-2
clone size: -
D gene: TRBD1
V gene: TRBV9
CDR3 DNA: TGTGCCAGCAGCCCAAGACCCGGGACAGACTATGGCTACACCTTC
CDR3 protein: CASSPRPGTDYGYTF

J gene: TRBJ2-1
clone size: -
D gene: TRBD2
V gene: TRBV27
CDR3 DNA: TGTGCCAGCAGCATAGCCGGGACTAGCGGTCGAGGACAGTTCTTC
CDR3 protein: CASSIAGTSGRGQFF

J gene: TRBJ2-5
clone size: -
D gene: -
V gene: TRBV27
CDR3 DNA: TGTGCCAGCAGTTTGTACAGGGCGGAGACCCAGTACTTC
CDR3 protein: CASSLYRAETQYF

J gene: TRBJ2-2
clone size: once
D gene: -
V gene: TRBV30
CDR3 DNA: TGTGCCTGGAGTGTATCTCCAGGGAACACCGGGGAGCTGTTTTTT
CDR3 protein: CAWSVSPGNTGELFF

J gene: TRBJ2-7
clone size: -
D gene: TRBD2
V gene: TRBV7-3
CDR3 DNA: TGTGCCAGGGCTAGCGGGAGACTCCACGAGCAGTACTTC
CDR3 protein: CARASGRLHEQYF

J gene: TRBJ2-7
clone size: -
D gene: -
V gene: TRBV5-6
CDR3 DNA: TGTGCCAGCAGCACGGGGTGGGTAGACTTCTACGAGCAGTACTTC
CDR3 protein: CASSTGWVDFYEQYF

J gene: TRBJ2-3
clone size: once
D gene: -
V gene: TRBV30
CDR3 DNA: TGTGCCTGGCAACAGTTCCGGACAGTTCTAGGATTCACAGATACGCAGTATTTT
CDR3 protein: CAWQQFRTVLGFTDTQYF

J gene: TRBJ2-7
clone size: once
D gene: -
V gene: TRBV30
CDR3 DNA: TGTGCCTGGAGTGAGGGGGGAGGGTTCTACGAGCAGTACTTC
CDR3 protein: CAWSEGGGFYEQYF

J gene: TRBJ1-4
clone size: -
D gene: -
V gene: TRBV7-2
CDR3 DNA: TGTGCCAGCAGCTTAGCCAGATATGAAAAACTGTTTTTT
CDR3 protein: CASSLARYEKLFF

J gene: TRBJ1-5
clone size: -
D gene: -
V gene: TRBV28
CDR3 DNA: TGTGCCAGCAGTTTGCGTCAGCCCCAGCATTTT
CDR3 protein: CASSLRQPQHF

J gene: TRBJ2-5
clone size: -
D gene: TRBD1
V gene: TRBV19
CDR3 DNA: TGTGCCAGTAGTACGACAGGGAAGATGGGCGAGACCCAGTACTTC
CDR3 protein: CASSTTGKMGETQYF

J gene: TRBJ2-3
clone size: -
D gene: TRBD1
V gene: TRBV18
CDR3 DNA: TGTGCCAGCTCACCACTTAGGGGGCGAGGGGAAGATACGCAGTATTTT
CDR3 protein: CASSPLRGRGEDTQYF

J gene: TRBJ2-7
clone size: -
D gene: TRBD2
V gene: TRBV7-2
CDR3 DNA: TGTGCCAGCAGCCAAGTGGGAGGGACGCTGGGGGAGCAGTACTTC
CDR3 protein: CASSQVGGTLGEQYF

J gene: TRBJ1-1
clone size: once
D gene: TRBD1
V gene: TRBV5-1
CDR3 DNA: TGCGCCAGCAGCTTCTCCTCAGGGGGCACTGAAGCTTTCTTT
CDR3 protein: CASSFSSGGTEAFF

J gene: TRBJ2-1
clone size: -
D gene: -
V gene: TRBV19
CDR3 DNA: TGTGCCAGTAGTAAGGGCCAGGCGGGGACCTACAATGAGCAGTTCTTC
CDR3 protein: CASSKGQAGTYNEQFF

J gene: TRBJ1-5
clone size: -
D gene: -
V gene: TRBV6-6
CDR3 DNA: TGTGCCAGCAGTTACTCGTCCGGGGGGCAGCCCCAGCATTTT
CDR3 protein: CASSYSSGGQPQHF

J gene: TRBJ1-2
clone size: -
D gene: TRBD1
V gene: TRBV28
CDR3 DNA: TGTGCCAGCACCATAACAGACAGGGTTGCCGGCTACACCTTC
CDR3 protein: CASTITDRVAGYTF

J gene: TRBJ2-4
clone size: -
D gene: TRBD1
V gene: TRBV11-3
CDR3 DNA: TGTGCCAGCAGCCCTAACAGGGGGAAGGGGGCCAAAAACATTCAGTACTTC
CDR3 protein: CASSPNRGKGAKNIQYF

J gene: TRBJ2-2
clone size: -
D gene: TRBD1
V gene: TRBV11-3
CDR3 DNA: TGTGCCAGCAGCTATGGGACAGGGGTTGCCGGGGAGCTGTTTTTT
CDR3 protein: CASSYGTGVAGELFF

J gene: TRBJ1-4
clone size: -
D gene: -
V gene: TRBV30
CDR3 DNA: TGTGCCTGGAGTCGGGACTCTAATGAAAAACTGTTTTTT
CDR3 protein: CAWSRDSNEKLFF

J gene: TRBJ1-6
clone size: -
D gene: -
V gene: TRBV18
CDR3 DNA: TGTGCCAGCTCACCATACGAAAACAGGGATTCACCCCTCCACTTT
CDR3 protein: CASSPYENRDSPLHF

J gene: TRBJ2-2
clone size: once
D gene: -
V gene: TRBV13
CDR3 DNA: TGTGCCAGCAGTCGAATGACCGGGACAACGGACACCGGGGAGCTGTTTTTT
CDR3 protein: CASSRMTGTTDTGELFF